The 11 T cell receptor beta chains in this list originate from one sample, sequenced in a study of blood T cell repertoires in COVID-19. Sequencing used immunoSEQ multiplex PCR; TCRdb keeps in-frame clones, though not all of them. The table lists approximately 250,000 clones, about 85% of them singletons, with approximately 0.89% in the top ten. The sample was peripheral blood. The receptor set was obtained from a man aged 35-49 years with acute or convalescent COVID-19.

This chain connects TRBV30 to TRBJ1-2; perhaps TRBD1 as D (5 bases). The CDR3 loop spans 14 amino acids. Germline CDR1 reads GTSNPN; CDR2 reads SVGIG (reference sequence). Trimming took 3 bases from V and 3 from J, leaving 14 bases between them. CDR3 in amino acids: CAWSLGGLDYGYTF. CDR3 coding DNA: TGTGCCTGGAGCCTCGGGGGGTTGGACTATGGCTACACCTTC.

This chain links TRBV5-4 with TRBJ1-2; D gene ambiguous. CDR1 is SGHNT, CDR2 YYREEE, per germline (reference sequence). This CDR3 contains 12 residues. Deletions cut 4 bases from V and 3 bases from J, with 7 bases between. The chain's CDR3 is CASSAQDYGYTF. For the CDR3, the DNA is TGTGCCAGCAGCGCCCAGGACTATGGCTACACCTTC. Using reference TRBV5-4 and TRBJ1-2 for the parts outside the CDR3, the full variable domain is ETGVTQSPTHLIKTRGQQVTLRCSSQSGHNTVSWYQQALGQGPQFIFQYYREEENGRGNFPPRFSGLQFPNYSSELNVNALELDDSALYLCASSAQDYGYTFGSGTRLTVV.

This clone occurred a few times. V is TRBV6-1 and J is TRBJ2-2; 7 nucleotides match TRBD1. This CDR3 has 16 amino acids. CDR1 and CDR2 (germline): MNHNS, SASEGT. With 5 bases clipped from V and 0 bases from J, the junction kept 6 bases outside the gene matches. The CDR3 sequence is CASSQGQVANTGELFF. The CDR3 region has the DNA TGTGCCAGCAGTCAAGGACAGGTCGCGAACACCGGGGAGCTGTTTTTT.

The V gene is TRBV11-3, the J gene TRBJ2-1; TRBD2 is a possible D gene (5 bases). The V gene's germline CDR1 is SGHNT and CDR2 YENEEA. This CDR3 has 12 amino acids. V was cut by 0 bases and J by 10 bases, with 7 bases left in between. This chain's CDR3 is CASSLDGREQFF. The CDR3 bases are TGTGCCAGCAGCTTAGATGGGAGAGAGCAGTTCTTC.

The CDR3 DNA is TGTGCCAGCAGTCCATACCCCGGACAGGGCAGGGCTTTCTTT. Encoded protein: CASSPYPGQGRAFF. The chain joins TRBV6-5 to TRBJ1-1; TRBD1 aligns across 8 bases. Germline CDR1 and CDR2: MNHEY and SVGAGI. The CDR3 spans 14 residues. The junction had 13 bases not matched to a gene; V was cut back by 5 bases and J by 11 bases.

The V gene is TRBV30, the J gene TRBJ1-5; D possibly corresponds to TRBD1 (6 bases). Per germline, CDR1 GTSNPN and CDR2 SVGIG (reference sequence). The CDR3 is 14 amino acids. Trimming left V 3 bases short and J 7 bases short, with 16 bases between. The CDR3 is CAWSGDRSDQPQHF. DNA for the CDR3: TGTGCCTGGAGCGGAGACAGGTCCGACCAGCCCCAGCATTTT.

The genes are TRBV6-5 and TRBJ1-2; TRBD1 matches 7 bases. The CDR3 sequence is 14 residues long. Germline V CDR1 and CDR2: MNHEY, SVGAGI. J lost 7 bases, V lost 3 bases, and 8 bases had no gene match. CDR3 sequence: CASSYGVGTAGYTF. The CDR3, as DNA: TGTGCCAGCAGTTATGGGGTGGGGACAGCTGGCTACACCTTC.

This clone was counted a few times. The chain combines TRBV5-1 with TRBJ1-6; a possible D gene is TRBD1 (6 bases). Per germline, CDR1 SGHRS and CDR2 YFSETQ. The V end was cut by 4 bases, the J end by 9 bases, with 14 bases between. This CDR3 spans 14 amino acids. The CDR3 bases are TGCGCCAGCAGCATAACAGGGTACCCTTCACCCCTCCACTTT. Its translation is CASSITGYPSPLHF. Full variable domain (remainder filled in from reference TRBV5-1 and TRBJ1-6): KAGVTQTPRYLIKTRGQQVTLSCSPISGHRSVSWYQQTPGQGLQFLFEYFSETQRNKGNFPGRFSGRQFSNSRSEMNVSTLELGDSALYLCASSITGYPSPLHFGNGTRLTVT.

V and J are TRBV5-6 and TRBJ2-2; 9 bases fit TRBD1. Germline CDR1 and CDR2: SGHDT and YYEEEE. Losses at the gene ends were 4 bases for V and 5 bases for J; bases not matched to a gene: 12. The CDR3 contains 17 residues. CDR3 sequence reads: CASSPLPGQGGTGELFF. CDR3 in DNA: TGTGCCAGCAGCCCACTACCGGGACAGGGAGGGACCGGGGAGCTGTTTTTT. Complete variable domain (other parts from reference TRBV5-6 and TRBJ2-2): DAGVTQSPTHLIKTRGQQVTLRCSPKSGHDTVSWYQQALGQGPQFIFQYYEEEERQRGNFPDRFSGHQFPNYSSELNVNALLLGDSALYLCASSPLPGQGGTGELFFGEGSRLTVL.

The rearrangement links TRBV5-1 to TRBJ1-4, with TRBD1 matching 7 bases. The germline gives CDR1 SGHRS, CDR2 YFSETQ. The CDR3 totals 15 residues. V was clipped by 3 bases and J by 5 bases; unmatched bases: 7. The CDR3 nucleotides are TGCGCCAGCAGCTCACAGACAGGGTTAAATGAAAAACTGTTTTTT. It yields the protein CASSSQTGLNEKLFF.

V gene TRBV18 combines with J gene TRBJ1-2; tentative D call: TRBD1 (6 bases). Per the germline V gene, CDR1 is KGHSH and CDR2 is LQKENI. This CDR3 has 15 residues. V lost 1 base, J lost 2 bases, and 11 bases lay in between. The CDR3 reads CASSPLPGQNYGYTF. CDR3 in DNA: TGTGCCAGCTCACCACTACCCGGACAGAACTATGGCTACACCTTC. Complete variable domain (other parts from reference TRBV18 and TRBJ1-2): NAGVMQNPRHLVRRRGQEARLRCSPMKGHSHVYWYRQLPEEGLKFMVYLQKENIIDESGMPKERFSAEFPKEGPSILRIQQVVRGDSAAYFCASSPLPGQNYGYTFGSGTRLTVV.